This TCR beta chain appears in the sequencing data of a study of CD8 T cells in Susac syndrome. Germline-derived CDR1 and CDR2 are MNHEY and SVGAGI. This CDR3 spans 13 amino acids. The V end lost 7 bases, the J end lost 3 bases, and 10 bases lay between the germline ends. Sequencing of TCR beta, carried out with a high-throughput approach, was applied to CD8+ and CD4+ T cells from the blood. Bulk CD8+ and CD4+ cells came from magnetic negative isolation; CD8+ TEMRA by FACS. RNA amounts of 0.5 to 1 ug underwent reverse transcription with random hexamers. Amplification of TCR beta CDR3 across 54 Vbeta and 13 Jbeta was performed with immunoSEQ multiplex PCR. TCRdb reprocessed the immunoSEQ multiplex PCR reads with MiXCR, giving one entry per CDR3 protein. The sample records 71,000 or so distinct CDR3 sequences, over 95% being singletons.

Material for sequencing was CD4+ T cells from PBMCs. The chain combines TRBV6-5 with TRBJ1-3, with D uncertain. The clonotype originates from a human donor with multiple sclerosis. The DNA for the CDR3 is TGTGCCAGCACCCGGGAGTATGGAAACACCATATATTTT. Amino acids: CASTREYGNTIYF.